This TCR beta chain was recovered during a study of T cell responses to AZD1222 COVID-19 vaccine. Study observations and caveats: Repertoires were sampled only after the peak T cell response. The study found vaccine-associated CD4 TCRs spanning spike, dominant at 160-218 and 743-854. Most donors were white British and more were female, and clonal diversity was possibly underestimated. Baseline serology detected seropositivity in only six AZD1222 recipients.

In the case of this clone: The antigen is unknown.

V gave up 4 bases and J gave up 2 bases; unmatched junction bases: 4. There are 14 residues in the CDR3. Germline CDR1 reads SQVTM; CDR2 reads ANQGSEA. Sequencing used immunoSEQ multiplex PCR; TCRdb keeps in-frame clones, though not all of them. The table has about 110,000 clones, over 75% seen once. The TCR sequence derives from an adult in good health. This chain uses TRBV29-1 with TRBJ2-1, with 8 bases matching TRBD2. The sample was peripheral blood, taken on day 0 of AZD1222 vaccination. CDR3 sequence (DNA): TGCAGCGTTGCCCGGGGGGGTCCCTACAATGAGCAGTTCTTC. Translating gives CSVARGGPYNEQFF.